These 21 T cell receptor beta chains originate from one sample sequenced in a study of T-cell memory formation after mild COVID-19. TCRdb passed the 5' RACE reads through MiXCR, listing each CDR3 protein once. The sample consists of over 300,000 distinct CDR3 sequences, 20% to 25% of them appearing once. Input material: PBMCs or a T cell subset sorted from them (not recorded which). The source is a young man who had mild COVID-19 (a few samples of this study predate the infection). Cell type and time point are not known.

V and J are TRBV10-1 and TRBJ1-1; D uncertain. Germline V lookup: CDR1 WNHNN, CDR2 SYGVQD (reference sequence). The CDR3 has 17 residues. Trimming took 6 bases from V and 2 from J, leaving 22 bases between them. The CDR3 protein is CASRENAGHQVNTEAFF. As DNA, the CDR3 is TGCGCCAGCAGAGAGAACGCGGGTCACCAAGTCAACACTGAAGCTTTCTTT.

In this sample, this clonotype turned up many times. The rearrangement uses TRBV4-2 and TRBJ2-7; 7 bases map to TRBD1. With V trimmed by 3 bases and J by 1 base, 6 bases remained unmatched. Germline V gene lookup returns CDR1 LGHNA and CDR2 YNFKEQ. This CDR3 has 15 residues. CDR3: CASSHETGPSYEQYF. CDR3 DNA sequence: TGTGCCAGCAGCCATGAGACAGGGCCGTCCTACGAGCAGTACTTC.

This clonotype was counted only a few times. The V gene is TRBV7-2, the J gene TRBJ2-5; possibly TRBD2 for D (6 bases). Germline V lookup: CDR1 SGHTA, CDR2 FQGNSA. V was clipped by 1 base and J by 1 base, with 10 bases between them. CDR3 length equals 15 residues. CDR3 loop: CASSLGVGLQETQYF. In DNA, the CDR3 is TGTGCCAGCAGCTTAGGGGTGGGACTCCAAGAGACCCAGTACTTC.

V is TRBV5-4 and J is TRBJ2-5; D gene ambiguous. The CDR3 spans 13 residues. Trimming pared 5 bases from V and 2 bases from J, leaving 10 bases between. Germline V lookup: CDR1 SGHNT, CDR2 YYREEE (reference sequence). For the CDR3, the DNA is TGTGCCAGCAGGTCGTGGTCACAAGAGACCCAGTACTTC. It yields the protein CASRSWSQETQYF.

In its sample, this clonotype was seen a few times. The chain joins TRBV6-1 to TRBJ1-5; 7 bases are shared with TRBD1. The CDR3 covers 14 residues. Per the germline V gene, CDR1 is MNHNS and CDR2 is SASEGT. With 6 bases clipped from V and 7 bases from J, the junction kept 9 bases outside the gene matches. The CDR3 sequence: CASRTDRVSQPQHF. CDR3 nucleotide sequence: TGTGCCAGCAGAACAGACAGGGTCTCCCAGCCCCAGCATTTT.

The chain combines TRBV6-5 with TRBJ1-3; 9 bases are a match to TRBD1. CDR1 and CDR2 (germline): MNHEY, SVGAGI. The CDR3 runs 16 residues. Trimming cost V 5 bases and J 4 bases; bases outside gene matches: 9. The CDR3 bases are TGTGCCAGCAGTCCGTACCGACAGGGGGGAGGAAACACCATATATTTT. Protein sequence: CASSPYRQGGGNTIYF.

This rearrangement joins TRBV29-1 to TRBJ2-1, with 9 bases aligning to TRBD2. Germline V gives CDR1 SQVTM, CDR2 ANQGSEA. This CDR3 has 12 residues. CDR3: CSAGGVYNEQFF. The CDR3 DNA sequence: TGCAGTGCGGGGGGGGTCTACAATGAGCAGTTCTTC.

This clonotype was counted a few times. The V call is TRBV29-1, the J call TRBJ1-5; D is unclear. V lost 3 bases, J lost 0 bases, and 12 bases lay in between. The CDR3 sequence is 15 residues long. From germline, CDR1 is SQVTM and CDR2 ANQGSEA. In DNA, the CDR3 is TGCAGCGTTGATCTTCGGCGGGCTAGCAATCAGCCCCAGCATTTT. It yields the protein CSVDLRRASNQPQHF.

The sample holds many counts of this clonotype. This chain connects TRBV7-8 to TRBJ2-5; TRBD1 agrees at 7 bases. V lost 8 bases, J lost 5 bases, and 5 bases stayed unmatched. The length of the CDR3 is 12 residues. In germline, CDR1 is SGHVS, CDR2 FQNEAQ. Here the CDR3 reads CASGRDSETQYF. For the CDR3, the DNA is TGTGCCAGCGGACGGGACAGTGAGACCCAGTACTTC.

The chain joins TRBV5-1 to TRBJ2-3; possibly TRBD1 or TRBD2 for D (5 bases each). The CDR3 covers 15 residues. The V gene lost 0 bases and the J gene lost 2 bases, with 10 bases spanning the gap. In germline, CDR1 is SGHRS, CDR2 YFSETQ. This CDR3 reads CASSLVTGTTDTQYF. CDR3 sequence (DNA): TGCGCCAGCAGCTTGGTTACCGGGACCACAGATACGCAGTATTTT.

The rearrangement links TRBV7-2 to TRBJ2-1, with D maybe TRBD1 (7 bases). Between the trimmed V and J ends, which lost 5 bases and 3 bases, there was a span of 8 bases. The CDR3 runs to 13 residues. CDR1 and CDR2 from the germline V gene are SGHTA and FQGNSA. This CDR3 is CASSQGGYNEQFF. The CDR3 region has the DNA TGTGCCAGCAGCCAGGGGGGCTACAATGAGCAGTTCTTC.

This rearrangement joins TRBV12-3 or TRBV12-4 to TRBJ2-2; TRBD2 is a possible D gene (5 bases). V lost 6 bases to trimming and J lost 7 bases, with 12 bases between them. CDR3 length equals 13 residues. Written as DNA, the CDR3 is TGTGCCAGCAGGCGGGCGGGCGGCGGGGAGCTGTTTTTT. Translating gives CASRRAGGGELFF.

V and J are TRBV25-1 and TRBJ2-2; 7 nucleotides line up with TRBD1. Germline CDR1 reads MGHDK; CDR2 reads SYGVNS. The V segment lost 4 bases and the J segment 9 bases; nucleotides outside the gene matches: 2. The length of the CDR3 is 12 residues. CDR3 region: CASSAGGWELFF. Here the CDR3 DNA reads TGTGCCAGCAGTGCAGGGGGTTGGGAGCTGTTTTTT.

This clonotype was counted only a few times. This rearrangement joins TRBV10-3 to TRBJ2-1, with TRBD1 as a possible D gene (5 bases). V was clipped by 4 bases and J by 7 bases, with 11 bases between them. Germline lookup yields CDR1 ENHRY and CDR2 SYGVKD. This CDR3 region has 13 residues. The CDR3 protein is CAISGPTGNEQFF. CDR3 DNA: TGTGCCATCAGTGGACCAACAGGTAATGAGCAGTTCTTC.

The chain combines TRBV28 with TRBJ1-1; 7 bases agree with TRBD1. The V segment lost 1 base and the J segment 4 bases; nucleotides outside the gene matches: 9. This CDR3 has 16 residues. Per germline, CDR1 MDHEN and CDR2 SYDVKM. As DNA, the CDR3 is TGTGCCAGCAGTTTATCGTGGGCAGGGGGAGGCACTGAAGCTTTCTTT. Its protein is CASSLSWAGGGTEAFF.

Only a few counts were recorded for this clonotype. The V and J genes are TRBV7-3 and TRBJ2-4; 12 bases are a match to TRBD1. Germline values: CDR1 SGHTA, CDR2 FQGTGA. V trimming: 2 bases; J trimming: 8 bases; junction bases outside the gene matches: 4. The length of the CDR3 is 15 residues. The chain's CDR3 is CASSLGTGGRDIQYF. As DNA, the CDR3 is TGTGCCAGCAGCTTAGGGACAGGGGGCAGGGACATTCAGTACTTC.

About this clonotype: Germline is not matched at one junction end, which may reflect a read error. The rearrangement joins TRBV2 to TRBJ2-1; the D gene is possibly TRBD1 (6 bases). The germline V gene encodes CDR1 SNHLY and CDR2 FYNNEI. The CDR3 is 12 residues long. The CDR3 protein is CASSERTDEKFF. CDR3 nucleotides: TGTGCCAGCAGTGAAAGGACAGATGAGAAGTTCTTC.

This clonotype appeared a few times. This sequence joins TRBV7-2 and TRBJ2-3, with D unclear. Germline values: CDR1 SGHTA, CDR2 FQGNSA. Trimming cost V 7 bases and J 0 bases, with 8 bases left between them. This CDR3 comprises 13 residues. The CDR3 DNA sequence: TGTGCCAGCACCCCGGACAGCACAGATACGCAGTATTTT. Amino acid sequence: CASTPDSTDTQYF.

V and J are TRBV5-1 and TRBJ1-2; the D is unclear. This CDR3 is built from 14 residues. Trimming stripped 0 bases from V and 5 bases from J, with 11 bases between. The germline V gene has CDR1 SGHRS and CDR2 YFSETQ. CDR3 in amino acids: CASSLGHGRYGYTF. For the CDR3, the DNA is TGCGCCAGCAGCTTGGGGCACGGACGGTATGGCTACACCTTC.

The chain couples TRBV2 to TRBJ2-3, with D hard to call. The ends were cut back, 6 bases at V and 6 bases at J, with 10 bases in the middle. CDR3 size: 12 residues. Germline values: CDR1 SNHLY, CDR2 FYNNEI. CDR3 nucleotide sequence: TGTGCCAGCAGAGGGTGGTCGGATACGCAGTATTTT. This gives the protein CASRGWSDTQYF. Supplemented by reference TRBV2 and TRBJ2-3, the full variable domain reads EPEVTQTPSHQVTQMGQEVILRCVPISNHLYFYWYRQILGQKVEFLVSFYNNEISEKSEIFDDQFSVERPDGSNFTLKIRSTKLEDSAMYFCASRGWSDTQYFGPGTRLTVL.

This clonotype showed up many times. The rearrangement uses TRBV6-2 or TRBV6-3 and TRBJ1-1, with D unresolved. CDR3 size: 15 residues. Trimming shortened V by 2 bases and J by 5 bases, and 15 bases separated the two germline ends. Looked up from germline, CDR1 is MNHEY and CDR2 is SVGEGT. CDR3 in amino acids: CASSYSGSGQTEAFF. CDR3 nucleotide sequence: TGTGCCAGCAGTTACAGTGGGAGCGGGCAGACTGAAGCTTTCTTT.